These T cell receptor beta chains were read from a single sample in a study of T cells in localized non-small cell lung cancer. Measured with immunoSEQ multiplex PCR; TCRdb has only the in-frame clones, and not every one. The sample yields tens of thousands of clones, around four fifths seen once. This specimen was peripheral blood, taken before any cancer treatment. The source is a man aged 40 to 70 with stage I lung adenocarcinoma. The CDR3 runs from the conserved cysteine through the conserved F or W. Each record gives: clone size, D gene, J gene, V gene, CDR3 length, CDR3 DNA, CDR3 protein. The D gene is left open where the match is weak. The listing skips clone size in some rows; elsewhere it reads once, few, many or a size class.

NA | NA | TRBJ2-1 | TRBV10-3 | 16 | TGTGCCATCCATACTGACACGTCGAGCTCCTACAATGAGCAGTTCTTC | CAIHTDTSSSYNEQFF
NA | NA | TRBJ2-3 | TRBV18 | 14 | TGTGCCAGCTCACCCGTTCTAGGAACAGATACGCAGTATTTT | CASSPVLGTDTQYF
NA | TRBD1 | TRBJ2-7 | TRBV19 | 15 | TGTGCCAGTAGTACGGACAGGGAAGTCCCCTACGAGCAGTACTTC | CASSTDREVPYEQYF
NA | TRBD1 | TRBJ2-5 | TRBV6-1 | 15 | TGTGCCAGCAGTGGCCGGGACAGGGGCATCGAGACCCAGTACTTC | CASSGRDRGIETQYF
NA | NA | TRBJ1-2 | TRBV5-1 | 15 | TGCGCCAGCAGCTTGGGCGCAGCCGCCTACTATGGCTACACCTTC | CASSLGAAAYYGYTF
NA | NA | TRBJ2-5 | TRBV30 | 15 | TGTGCCTGGAGTGTACTGCCCCGGGGACAAGAGACCCAGTACTTC | CAWSVLPRGQETQYF
NA | TRBD1 | TRBJ2-4 | TRBV5-1 | 16 | TGCGCCAGCAGCTTGTCGGGACAGGGGATCAAAAACATTCAGTACTTC | CASSLSGQGIKNIQYF
NA | TRBD2 | TRBJ2-1 | TRBV19 | 17 | TGTGCCAGTACCTCTCTAGGTAGCGGGAGCTCCTACAATGAGCAGTTCTTC | CASTSLGSGSSYNEQFF
NA | TRBD1 | TRBJ2-7 | TRBV5-1 | 13 | TGCGCCAGCAGCCCGGGACAGGGCCACGAGCAGTACTTC | CASSPGQGHEQYF
medium-sized | TRBD2 | TRBJ2-4 | TRBV4-2 | 15 | TGTGCCAGCAGCCAAGATTTTGCTAGCGGCTCGATTCAGTACTTC | CASSQDFASGSIQYF
NA | NA | TRBJ2-1 | TRBV9 | 17 | TGTGCCAGCAGCGTAGCGGGCGGGGGGACAGCTTTAGATGAGCAGTTCTTC | CASSVAGGGTALDEQFF
NA | TRBD2 | TRBJ2-7 | TRBV14 | 15 | TGTGCCAGCAGTCTTCTCACTAGCGGGAGGGGCGAGCAGTACTTC | CASSLLTSGRGEQYF
NA | TRBD1 | TRBJ1-1 | TRBV19 | 13 | TGTGCCAGTAGTTCGGACAGGGGGCGGCGAGCTTTCTTT | CASSSDRGRRAFF
NA | NA | TRBJ2-3 | TRBV6-6 | 15 | TGTGCCAGCAGTTACTCGGGGGAACCCACAGATACGCAGTATTTT | CASSYSGEPTDTQYF
NA | NA | TRBJ2-7 | TRBV29-1 | 12 | TGCAGCGTTGTGTCCGCGGCCCACGAGCAGTACTTC | CSVVSAAHEQYF
NA | TRBD1 | TRBJ2-2 | TRBV13 | 13 | TGTGCCAGCAGCAGGACAGGGTACGGGGAGCTGTTTTTT | CASSRTGYGELFF
NA | TRBD2 | TRBJ2-6 | TRBV6-5 | 15 | TGTGCCAGCAGCCGGGGGGGAACCTGGGCCAACGTCCTGACTTTC | CASSRGGTWANVLTF
once | NA | TRBJ2-5 | TRBV7-9 | 12 | TGTGCCAGCAGCGGGATAAGAGAGACCCAGTACTTC | CASSGIRETQYF
NA | TRBD2 | TRBJ2-7 | TRBV13 | 15 | TGTGCCAGCAGCCAAAGTAGGTGGACTAGCGGCGAGCAGTACTTC | CASSQSRWTSGEQYF
NA | NA | TRBJ2-2 | TRBV30 | 14 | TGTGCCTGGAGTGTCAGTTGGGGTGGCGGGGAGCTGTTTTTT | CAWSVSWGGGELFF
NA | TRBD1 | TRBJ1-3 | TRBV2 | 14 | TGTGCCAGCAGTTTACAGGGGGTTGGAAACACCATATATTTT | CASSLQGVGNTIYF
NA | NA | TRBJ2-3 | TRBV27 | 13 | TGTGCCAGCAGTTTTCTAGGAACAGATACGCAGTATTTT | CASSFLGTDTQYF
NA | NA | TRBJ2-7 | TRBV6-1 | 16 | TGTGCCAGCAGTGAGGGGGCCAGGGGCCTTTCCTACGAGCAGTACTTC | CASSEGARGLSYEQYF
NA | NA | TRBJ2-7 | TRBV10-3 | 14 | TGTGCCATCAGTGAGTCGTTTACAGGACGGGAGCAGTACTTC | CAISESFTGREQYF
NA | NA | TRBJ1-2 | TRBV6-1 | 14 | TGTGCCAGCAGTTCCCAGACCGGTGACTATGGCTACACCTTC | CASSSQTGDYGYTF
NA | NA | TRBJ1-4 | TRBV7-2 | 14 | TGTGCCAGCGCAGTGGGGCCCGGGAATGAAAAACTGTTTTTT | CASAVGPGNEKLFF
NA | NA | TRBJ2-2 | TRBV18 | 15 | TGTGCCAGCTCACCAACTAGCTTGAACACCGGGGAGCTGTTTTTT | CASSPTSLNTGELFF
once | TRBD2 | TRBJ2-2 | TRBV4-1 | 19 | TGCGCCAGCAGCCAAGATTCAACCGCTAGCGGGAATATGGGCGGGGAGCTGTTTTTT | CASSQDSTASGNMGGELFF
NA | NA | TRBJ1-2 | TRBV6-5 | 15 | TGTGCCAGCAGATCACCCGGGACGGACTCCTATGGCTACACCTTC | CASRSPGTDSYGYTF
NA | TRBD1 | TRBJ2-5 | TRBV12-5 | 17 | TGTGCTAGTGGTCCCGGGACAGGTGGGAGCCCAGGAGAGACCCAGTACTTC | CASGPGTGGSPGETQYF
few | NA | TRBJ2-7 | TRBV2 | 13 | TGTGCCAGCAGCCCGCGCCGATCCTACGAGCAGTACTTC | CASSPRRSYEQYF
once | NA | TRBJ2-1 | TRBV4-3 | 16 | TGCGCCAGCAGCCCCACGGGACATTCTTCCTACAATGAGCAGTTCTTC | CASSPTGHSSYNEQFF
NA | NA | TRBJ1-5 | TRBV18 | 15 | TGTGCCAGCTCACCACTGGGGTATAGCAATCAGCCCCAGCATTTT | CASSPLGYSNQPQHF
NA | NA | TRBJ2-1 | TRBV19 | 15 | TGTGCCAGTAGTGTACAGCGCCGAGATTACAATGAGCAGTTCTTC | CASSVQRRDYNEQFF
NA | NA | TRBJ2-3 | TRBV5-4 | 16 | TGTGCCAGCAGCTTGGCCCTCGCACAAGACTCAGATACGCAGTATTTT | CASSLALAQDSDTQYF
NA | TRBD1 | TRBJ1-5 | TRBV19 | 16 | TGTGCCAGTAGTATTATAGGACAGGGGTCCAATCAGCCCCAGCATTTT | CASSIIGQGSNQPQHF
NA | TRBD2 | TRBJ2-3 | TRBV7-3 | 18 | TGTGCCAGCAGCTTAAATCAGCGGACTAGGAGGAGCACAGATACGCAGTATTTT | CASSLNQRTRRSTDTQYF
once | NA | TRBJ1-2 | TRBV6-5 | 11 | TGTGCCAGCAGTTGGGGGGGTGGCTACACCTTC | CASSWGGGYTF